This TCR beta chain is from a study of cytomegalovirus exposure and HLA in healthy donors. Per germline, CDR1 SEHNR and CDR2 FQNEAQ (reference sequence). CDR3 length equals 15 residues. Trimming at V came to 1 base and at J to 0 bases, leaving 3 bases not matched to a gene. The primer mix had 60 Vbeta and 13 Jbeta primers. Sequencing was performed with immunoSEQ multiplex PCR; in TCRdb, only in-frame clones are kept and a portion is missing. The table lists 150,000 to 200,000 clones, roughly 80% of them singletons. The sample consisted of PBMCs. The rearrangement links TRBV7-9 to TRBJ2-7, with TRBD2 matching 7 bases. The receptor's source is a young woman in good health and CMV-seronegative. The CDR3 DNA reads TGTGCCAGCAGCTTAGGGTCTAGCGGCTCCTACGAGCAGTACTTC. Translating it yields CASSLGSSGSYEQYF.